A single sample is the source of the 31 T cell receptor beta chains below, sequenced in a study of identical twins. TCRdb recomputed calls from the 5' RACE reads with MiXCR, one row per CDR3 protein. The sample holds over 600,000 distinct CDR3 sequences, 21% seen once. This same sample was also part of a study on T cells expressing NK-cell markers.

Sequencing was performed on PBMCs. The source is a woman aged 18-35 years in good health.

V gene TRBV6-1 combines with J gene TRBJ1-3, with 7 bases fitting TRBD1. The germline V gene has CDR1 MNHNS and CDR2 SASEGT. The junction had 7 bases not matched to a gene; V was cut back by 6 bases and J by 2 bases. The CDR3 has 15 amino acids. The CDR3 spells CASSGTGAPGNTIYF. The CDR3 DNA reads as TGTGCCAGCAGCGGAACAGGGGCTCCTGGAAACACCATATATTTT.

As to this clonotype: Compared with germline, one end of the junction differs, possibly owing to a read error. The rearrangement joins TRBV28 to TRBJ2-1; D ambiguous. CDR1 MDHEN and CDR2 SYDVKM come from the germline V gene. The CDR3 extends over 15 amino acids. CDR3 loop: CATTTGPRSSNEQFF. The CDR3 coding sequence is TGTGCCACTACGACCGGGCCCCGCTCCTCCAATGAGCAGTTCTTC.

The chain links TRBV9 to TRBJ2-2, with TRBD2 identical over 8 bases. The CDR3 spans 15 residues. Trimming removed 0 bases from V and 10 bases from J; junction bases left unmatched: 8. Germline V gene sequence: CDR1 SGDLS, CDR2 YYNGEE. CDR3 in DNA: TGTGCCAGCAGCGTAGAGAGAGCGGGAGAAAAGGAGCTGTTTTTT. Its translation is CASSVERAGEKELFF.

This clonotype came up a few times. This chain links TRBV20-1 with TRBJ1-2; D unresolved. V lost 3 bases and J 0 bases, leaving 11 bases between the germline ends. The germline gives CDR1 DFQATT, CDR2 SNEGSKA (reference sequence). The CDR3 spans 14 residues. CDR3 bases: TGCAGTGCTAGTAGGCCCGTAGCTAACTATGGCTACACCTTC. Amino acids: CSASRPVANYGYTF.

This clonotype was picked up a small number of times. The chain joins TRBV20-1 to TRBJ2-5; D uncertain. There are 13 residues in the CDR3. V was trimmed by 6 bases and J by 0 bases, leaving 11 bases between them. In germline, CDR1 is DFQATT, CDR2 SNEGSKA (reference sequence). In DNA form, the CDR3 reads TGCAGTGCCTCCGGGCTGGACCAAGAGACCCAGTACTTC. Residues: CSASGLDQETQYF.

This clonotype was seen more than once but under ten times. The V and J genes are TRBV5-5 and TRBJ1-2; D gene ambiguous. The CDR3 runs to 14 residues. Per germline, CDR1 SGHKS and CDR2 YYEKEE (reference sequence). Trimming stripped 4 bases from V and 7 bases from J, with 17 bases between. The CDR3 reads CASSPLPLTLGYTF. CDR3 nucleotides: TGTGCCAGCAGCCCGCTCCCTTTGACCCTTGGCTACACCTTC.

V usage is TRBV20-1 and J usage is TRBJ2-1; 10 bases map to TRBD1. The V gene end was trimmed by 5 bases and the J gene end by 6 bases; junction bases not matched to a gene: 7. The CDR3 has 14 amino acids. Germline-derived CDR1 and CDR2 are DFQATT and SNEGSKA (reference sequence). This CDR3 is CSAGGGTGVNEQFF. CDR3 nucleotide sequence: TGCAGTGCTGGGGGAGGGACAGGGGTCAATGAGCAGTTCTTC.

CDR3 in amino acids: CSARVIGEGPGQYF. In DNA form, the CDR3 reads TGCAGTGCTAGAGTGATCGGAGAGGGCCCGGGGCAGTACTTC. The chain combines TRBV20-1 with TRBJ2-7; D may be TRBD2 (5 bases). The germline CDR1 and CDR2 sequences are DFQATT and SNEGSKA (reference sequence). The V and J ends lost 1 base and 9 bases respectively, with 19 bases between them. The CDR3 covers 14 residues.

CDR3 loop: CASSTNGRDEQFF. In nucleotides, the CDR3 is TGTGCCAGCAGCACCAATGGCCGGGATGAGCAGTTCTTC. V gene TRBV9 combines with J gene TRBJ2-1; D not certain. The germline V gene encodes CDR1 SGDLS and CDR2 YYNGEE. This CDR3 is 13 amino acids long. Trimming pared 4 bases from V and 8 bases from J, leaving 13 bases between.

This clonotype has just a few counts. The chain joins TRBV24-1 to TRBJ1-2; the D gene is possibly TRBD1 (5 bases). CDR1 is KGHDR and CDR2 is SFDVKD in the germline V gene. The CDR3 is made up of 12 amino acids. The V and J ends lost 4 bases and 8 bases respectively, with 10 bases between them. Written as DNA, the CDR3 is TGTGCCACCAGTGACAGGGACGGCGGCTACACCTTC. Protein product: CATSDRDGGYTF.

The chain recombines TRBV4-3 with TRBJ2-1; the D call may be TRBD1 or TRBD2 (6 bases each). Germline V gives CDR1 LGHNA, CDR2 YSLEER. The CDR3 covers 18 residues. With 0 bases removed from V and 7 bases from J, the gap between germline ends came to 22 bases. CDR3 region: CASSQDPPARRGVNEQFF. The CDR3 DNA sequence: TGCGCCAGCAGCCAAGATCCCCCTGCTAGGAGGGGGGTAAATGAGCAGTTCTTC.

The table lists this clonotype with a few counts. The rearrangement links TRBV7-2 to TRBJ1-4, with TRBD1 as a possible D gene (6 bases). The CDR3 is 16 amino acids. V lost 5 bases, J lost 7 bases, and 20 bases lay in between. In germline, CDR1 is SGHTA, CDR2 FQGNSA. Written as DNA, the CDR3 is TGTGCCAGCAGCCGAAGGGTCCGGGGAGGGGGTGAAAAACTGTTTTTT. Translation: CASSRRVRGGGEKLFF.

This sequence joins TRBV7-2 and TRBJ1-1; D is uncertain. This CDR3 region has 13 residues. V was trimmed by 2 bases and J by 10 bases, leaving 14 bases between them. Germline loops: CDR1 SGHTA, CDR2 FQGNSA. The CDR3 DNA reads as TGTGCCAGCAGCTTATTCCGGGAAGTTAGAGCTTTCTTT. Translated: CASSLFREVRAFF.

CDR3 loop: CASSPVTAGLLGGELFF. CDR3 DNA: TGCGCCAGCAGCCCTGTAACAGCGGGGCTGCTCGGCGGGGAGCTGTTTTTT. V is TRBV5-1 and J is TRBJ2-2; 7 bases fit TRBD2. With V trimmed by 4 bases and J by 7 bases, 16 bases remained unmatched. The CDR3 consists of 17 residues. Germline CDR1 and CDR2: SGHRS and YFSETQ.

This clonotype was seen repeatedly, ten times or more. V is TRBV5-1 and J is TRBJ2-3; D not certain. This CDR3 contains 15 residues. V lost 5 bases and J lost 0, with 13 bases in between. Germline CDR1 is SGHRS and CDR2 is YFSETQ. The CDR3 DNA follows: TGCGCCAGCAGTGATATCGGAGCTAGCACAGATACGCAGTATTTT. Protein product: CASSDIGASTDTQYF.

This clonotype was seen a few times. The CDR3 nucleotides are TGCAGCGTTGCCGGGACAGGGGGCTTGAAGACCCAGTACTTC. Its protein product is CSVAGTGGLKTQYF. The J gene is TRBJ2-5, the V gene TRBV29-1; 12 bases agree with TRBD1. Trimming at V came to 4 bases and at J to 6 bases, leaving 6 bases not matched to a gene. The CDR3 length is 14 residues. Germline CDR1 reads SQVTM; CDR2 reads ANQGSEA.

This clonotype was found a few times. The chain couples TRBV20-1 to TRBJ2-5; 11 bases are a match to TRBD2. Germline CDR1 reads DFQATT; CDR2 reads SNEGSKA (reference sequence). The CDR3 loop spans 18 amino acids. Trimming took 3 bases from V and 7 from J; bases not matched to a gene: 19. CDR3 in amino acids: CSARGITGTSGPPGTQYF. In nucleotides, the CDR3 is TGCAGTGCTAGGGGAATTACCGGGACTAGCGGTCCCCCGGGGACCCAGTACTTC.

This clonotype came up many times. The chain links TRBV20-1 to TRBJ2-3; 8 bases are shared with TRBD2. The length of the CDR3 is 14 residues. V was pared by 0 bases and J by 4 bases, with 3 bases of the junction left unmatched. Germline V gene data show CDR1 as DFQATT and CDR2 as SNEGSKA (reference sequence). The CDR3 DNA follows: TGCAGTGCTAGAGACCCGGGAGGGGCAGATACGCAGTATTTT. Its protein is CSARDPGGADTQYF.

The chain employs TRBV11-2 and TRBJ2-5; D remains ambiguous. CDR1 and CDR2 from the germline V gene are SGHAT and FQNNGV. V was trimmed by 5 bases and J by 5 bases, leaving 9 bases between them. CDR3 length: 12 residues. CDR3 loop: CASSPQVETQYF. CDR3 sequence (DNA): TGTGCCAGCAGCCCGCAGGTGGAGACCCAGTACTTC. Full variable domain (rest looked up from reference TRBV11-2 and TRBJ2-5): EAGVAQSPRYKIIEKRQSVAFWCNPISGHATLYWYQQILGQGPKLLIQFQNNGVVDDSQLPKDRFSAERLKGVDSTLKIQPAKLEDSAVYLCASSPQVETQYFGPGTRLLVL.

This clonotype has just a few counts. The J gene is TRBJ1-2, the V gene TRBV29-1, with a weak D call TRBD1 (5 bases). Germline values: CDR1 SQVTM, CDR2 ANQGSEA. The CDR3 runs to 14 residues. The V gene lost 1 base and the J gene lost 6 bases, with 15 bases spanning the gap. CDR3 protein: CSVEGQWGRNGYTF. CDR3 nucleotides: TGCAGCGTTGAAGGACAGTGGGGGAGGAATGGCTACACCTTC. Drawing the rest from reference TRBV29-1 and TRBJ1-2, the complete variable domain is SAVISQKPSRDICQRGTSLTIQCQVDSQVTMMFWYRQQPGQSLTLIATANQGSEATYESGFVIDKFPISRPNLTFSTLTVSNMSPEDSSIYLCSVEGQWGRNGYTFGSGTRLTVV.

This clonotype was seen repeatedly, ten times or more. The chain has TRBV20-1 and TRBJ1-4; 11 nucleotides align to TRBD1. Germline V gene sequence: CDR1 DFQATT, CDR2 SNEGSKA (reference sequence). V trimming: 2 bases; J trimming: 8 bases; junction bases outside the gene matches: 7. The length of the CDR3 is 15 residues. The CDR3, as DNA: TGCAGTGCTAGATTCCCGGGACAGGGGGGAGAAAAACTGTTTTTT. It specifies CSARFPGQGGEKLFF.

The chain links TRBV24-1 to TRBJ2-1; D might be TRBD2 (6 bases). Germline V CDR1 and CDR2: KGHDR, SFDVKD. Trimming took 4 bases from V and 10 from J, leaving 19 bases between them. This CDR3 spans 15 amino acids. CDR3 in DNA: TGTGCCACCAGTGACCCGACTAGTTCGAATAAAGAGCAGTTCTTC. Translated: CATSDPTSSNKEQFF.

The chain employs TRBV11-2 and TRBJ2-1; 11 nucleotides match TRBD2. The germline CDR1 and CDR2 sequences are SGHAT and FQNNGV. The J segment lost 0 bases and the V segment lost 5 bases, leaving 15 bases of the junction unmatched. CDR3 length: 20 amino acids. The CDR3 sequence is CASSPPPLAGGLSSYNEQFF. CDR3 DNA: TGTGCCAGCAGCCCCCCTCCTCTAGCGGGGGGTTTGAGCTCCTACAATGAGCAGTTCTTC.

The chain is built from TRBV29-1 and TRBJ2-7, with D perhaps TRBD2 (5 bases). CDR1 is SQVTM and CDR2 is ANQGSEA in the germline V gene. CDR3 length: 14 amino acids. V was cut by 5 bases and J by 0 bases, with 14 bases left in between. The CDR3 loop is CSVSYRGDSYEQYF. CDR3 in DNA: TGCAGCGTTTCCTACCGGGGAGACTCCTACGAGCAGTACTTC.

DNA of the CDR3: TGTGCCAGCAGCCAAGTTAGAGGCGGGAGCTCCTACAATGAGCAGTTCTTC. It encodes CASSQVRGGSSYNEQFF. This chain joins TRBV3-1 and TRBJ2-1; TRBD2 matches 7 bases. The CDR3 is 17 amino acids. Trimming removed 1 base from V and 0 bases from J; junction bases left unmatched: 6. Germline assignment: CDR1 LGHDT and CDR2 YNNKEL (reference sequence).

The rearrangement uses TRBV20-1 and TRBJ1-4; D call uncertain. Per germline, CDR1 DFQATT and CDR2 SNEGSKA (reference sequence). This CDR3 contains 13 residues. V lost 2 bases, J lost 0 bases, and 4 bases lay in between. The DNA for the CDR3 is TGCAGTGCTAGAAGGACAACTAATGAAAAACTGTTTTTT. Translated: CSARRTTNEKLFF.

This clonotype was detected once. The V gene is TRBV6-6, the J gene TRBJ1-1; D remains ambiguous. The CDR3 spans 13 residues. The germline V and J ends were trimmed by 7 bases and 1 base, with 10 bases remaining between them. The V gene's germline CDR1 is MNHNY and CDR2 SVGAGI (reference sequence). The CDR3 nucleotides read TGTGCCAGCACTAAAGACCGGAACACTGAAGCTTTCTTT. It specifies CASTKDRNTEAFF.

The rearrangement uses TRBV5-1 and TRBJ2-5; D unclear. V gave up 1 base and J gave up 4 bases, with 11 bases separating them. Germline CDR1 SGHRS, CDR2 YFSETQ. This CDR3 has 14 residues. As DNA, the CDR3 is TGCGCCAGCAGCTTGACATTGGTTGGAGAGACCCAGTACTTC. It specifies CASSLTLVGETQYF.

The chain joins TRBV29-1 to TRBJ2-5, with D uncertain. V dropped 6 bases and J dropped 1 base, with 12 bases sitting between them. The CDR3 loop spans 13 amino acids. Germline values: CDR1 SQVTM, CDR2 ANQGSEA. DNA for the CDR3: TGCAGCGTAGATAAGGGATCCCAAGAGACCCAGTACTTC. It encodes CSVDKGSQETQYF.

This clonotype has a single count. This chain uses TRBV6-1 with TRBJ2-7; 7 bases map to TRBD1. The CDR3 sequence is 13 residues long. The V segment lost 8 bases and the J segment 2 bases; nucleotides outside the gene matches: 6. In germline, CDR1 is MNHNS, CDR2 SASEGT. The CDR3 bases are TGTGCCAGCGCCCCTGGGACAGCCTACGAGCAGTACTTC. Residues: CASAPGTAYEQYF.

This clonotype was detected only a few times. The genes are TRBV12-3 or TRBV12-4 and TRBJ1-5, with D perhaps TRBD1 (6 bases). The CDR3 runs to 15 residues. The V end was cut by 7 bases, the J end by 6 bases, with 19 bases between. In nucleotides, the CDR3 is TGTGCCAGCACCCAGACAGGAGCCTTTGGTCAGCCCCAGCATTTT. It specifies CASTQTGAFGQPQHF.